The rows below give T cell receptor beta chains drawn from one sample of a study of control samples from healthy donors and cancer patients. Sequenced by immunoSEQ multiplex PCR; TCRdb stores in-frame clones only, minus some. In the table there are 150,000 to 180,000 clones, approximately 93% of which are singletons. Sequencing was done on a sample of blood. The origin of the receptors is a middle-aged man in good health. The CDR3 runs from the conserved cysteine through the conserved F or W. A D gene is named only where the DNA matches it firmly. Size is omitted from some rows. Given values are once, few, many or a class for expanded clones.

TRBJ1-1,TRBV19,-,once,TGTGCCAGCTGCCTGGGGGGAGCGAACACTGAAGCTTTCTTT,CASCLGGANTEAFF
TRBJ2-7,TRBV30,TRBD1,-,TGTGCCTGGAGTATATTGGGACAGGACCGAAACTTC,CAWSILGQDRNF
TRBJ2-2,TRBV30,-,-,TGTGCCTGGAGTGTACTTCTCAACACCGGGGAGCTGTTTTTT,CAWSVLLNTGELFF
TRBJ1-1,TRBV2,-,-,TGTGCCAGCCGAGCCGCCCTGAACACTGAAGCTTTCTTT,CASRAALNTEAFF
TRBJ1-2,TRBV3-1/TRBV3-2,TRBD1,-,TGTGCCAGCAGCCAACAGGGGGCACAGGGCTACACCTTC,CASSQQGAQGYTF
TRBJ1-1,TRBV12-5,-,-,TGTGCTAGTGGTTTGGTTCGGGCAGGTGAAGCTTTCTTT,CASGLVRAGEAFF
TRBJ1-1,TRBV3-1/TRBV3-2,-,once,TGTGCCAGCACCCTCGGGCTTGGGGGGACTGAAGCTTTCTTT,CASTLGLGGTEAFF
TRBJ2-7,TRBV6-4,TRBD1,-,TGTGCCAGCACGAGGGGGACAGGGGGTATAGCGGAGCAGTACTTC,CASTRGTGGIAEQYF
TRBJ2-7,TRBV6-1,-,-,TGTGCCAGCAGTGAAGCCGTCAGCAGATCCTACGAGCAGTACTTC,CASSEAVSRSYEQYF
TRBJ1-2,TRBV11-2,-,-,TGTGCCAGCAGCTTAGATAGTAGGCTGAGAGATCCGAACTATGGCTACACCTTC,CASSLDSRLRDPNYGYTF
TRBJ1-5,TRBV11-2,TRBD1,-,TGTGCCAGCAGCACTCAAACAGGGGTCAATCAGCCCCAGCATTTT,CASSTQTGVNQPQHF
TRBJ1-5,TRBV19,-,-,TGTGCCAGTAGTATAAGGGAGGGGGGTAGTCAGCCCCAGCATTTT,CASSIREGGSQPQHF
TRBJ2-3,TRBV7-9,-,-,TGTGCCAGCAGGCCCCGCGCGGGCCGCACAGATACGCAGTATTTT,CASRPRAGRTDTQYF
TRBJ1-1,TRBV27,TRBD1,-,TGTGCCAGCAGCCAGGGGGGGCCTGAAGCTTTCTTT,CASSQGGPEAFF
TRBJ2-2,TRBV7-9,TRBD1,-,TGTGCCAGCAGCTCCGGGACAGGGCGCACCGGGGAGCTGTTTTTT,CASSSGTGRTGELFF
TRBJ1-2,TRBV12-3/TRBV12-4,-,-,TGTGCCAGCAGTTTAGCGCTGGGGGCCGGCTACACCTTC,CASSLALGAGYTF
TRBJ2-7,TRBV4-1,TRBD2,-,TGCGCCAGCAGCCTGGGACTAGACTACGAGCAGTACTTC,CASSLGLDYEQYF
TRBJ1-5,TRBV6-5,-,-,TGTGCCAGCAGTTTGGCCAGTCCCAATCAGCCCCAGCATTTT,CASSLASPNQPQHF